These T cell receptor beta chains were read from a single sample in a study of blood T cell repertoires in COVID-19. Data came from immunoSEQ multiplex PCR; TCRdb stores just in-frame clones and leaves some out. The sample contains approximately 140,000 clones, about three quarters of which appear only once. Sequenced material: peripheral blood. The origin of the receptors is a man older than 75 with acute or convalescent COVID-19. The CDR3 runs from the conserved cysteine through the conserved F or W. The D gene is left open where the match is weak. Some rows have no size entry. The others give once, few or many, or a class for an expanded clone.

v_gene,abundance,j_gene,d_gene,len,CDR3nt,CDR3aa
TRBV6-6,once,TRBJ2-5,TRBD2,14,TGTGCCAGCAGTCATAGCGGGGACCAAGAGACCCAGTACTTC,CASSHSGDQETQYF
TRBV4-3,NA,TRBJ2-3,NA,17,TGCGCCAGCAGCCAAGGGTCTAGGCGGGGTGTCACAGATACGCAGTATTTT,CASSQGSRRGVTDTQYF
TRBV4-1,NA,TRBJ1-2,TRBD1,14,TGCGCCAGCACGACGGGACAGGGGAACTATGGCTACACCTTC,CASTTGQGNYGYTF
TRBV2,NA,TRBJ1-1,NA,14,TGTGCCAGCGTCGGACAGAAGACGAACACTGAAGCTTTCTTT,CASVGQKTNTEAFF
TRBV5-4,NA,TRBJ2-7,TRBD2,16,TGTGCCAGCAGCCCCAGTCTCCAGGGAGGGAACCACGAGCAGTACTTC,CASSPSLQGGNHEQYF
TRBV7-2,few,TRBJ2-7,TRBD2,14,TGTGCCAGCAGCACGACTAGCGGAACCTACGAGCAGTACTTC,CASSTTSGTYEQYF
TRBV29-1,NA,TRBJ2-7,NA,12,TGCAGCGTATCGGACAGCTCCTACGAGCAGTACTTC,CSVSDSSYEQYF
TRBV3-1/TRBV3-2,NA,TRBJ1-4,NA,12,TGTGCCAGCAGCCAAGTTCGGGAAAAACTGTTTTTT,CASSQVREKLFF
TRBV5-1,NA,TRBJ2-7,NA,14,TGCGCCAGCAGCTTCGCTAGCGCTAACTACGAGCAGTACTTC,CASSFASANYEQYF
TRBV5-6,few,TRBJ2-5,TRBD1,16,TGTGCCAGCAGCTCCGGGACAGGGGGCTTGAGGGAGACCCAGTACTTC,CASSSGTGGLRETQYF
TRBV19,NA,TRBJ1-2,TRBD1,15,TGTGCCAGTAGTGACAGGGGGCTTTCTAACTATGGCTACACCTTC,CASSDRGLSNYGYTF
TRBV6-6,NA,TRBJ2-3,TRBD2,14,TGTGCCAGCAGTTCAGCGGGGGCGACAGATACGCAGTATTTT,CASSSAGATDTQYF
TRBV6-2/TRBV6-3,NA,TRBJ1-5,NA,15,TGTGCCAGCAGTTTCCCTCAGGGGTACAATCAGCCCCAGCATTTT,CASSFPQGYNQPQHF
TRBV5-1,NA,TRBJ1-4,TRBD1,15,TGCGCCAGCAGCCCTGGACAGGGTAGAGGTGAAAAACTGTTTTTT,CASSPGQGRGEKLFF
TRBV19,NA,TRBJ2-6,NA,19,TGTGCCAGTAGTAAACTTCTCCTAGGACGGGGCTCTGGGGCCAACGTCCTGACTTTC,CASSKLLLGRGSGANVLTF
TRBV11-3,once,TRBJ2-1,NA,17,TGTGCCAGCAGCTTAAGATCCCAGGGATCGACCTACAATGAGCAGTTCTTC,CASSLRSQGSTYNEQFF
TRBV3-1/TRBV3-2,few,TRBJ1-4,NA,14,TGTGCCAGCAGCCAAGTCAGGGCTAAGGAAAAACTGTTTTTT,CASSQVRAKEKLFF
TRBV7-9,once,TRBJ1-5,NA,15,TGTGCCAGCAGCCTCGGGACAAACCGTAATCAGCCCCAGCATTTT,CASSLGTNRNQPQHF
TRBV29-1,NA,TRBJ2-3,TRBD1,13,TGCAGCGTTGGGAACAGGGGTCCAGATACGCAGTATTTT,CSVGNRGPDTQYF
TRBV30,NA,TRBJ2-3,NA,16,TGTGCCTGGAGTAAGGGCGGGGCCCGAGGGGCTGATACGCAGTATTTT,CAWSKGGARGADTQYF
TRBV7-6,NA,TRBJ2-1,TRBD2,15,TGTGCCAGCAGCTTATCGGCGGGGGGTCACAATGAGCAGTTCTTC,CASSLSAGGHNEQFF
TRBV10-3,NA,TRBJ1-2,NA,14,TGTGCCATCAGTCCGACAGCGCCTAACTATGGCTACACCTTC,CAISPTAPNYGYTF